The 24 T cell receptor beta chains given below trace back to one sample, sequenced in a study of cytomegalovirus exposure and HLA in healthy donors. It was with 60 Vbeta and 13 Jbeta primers that the PCR ran. Sequenced by immunoSEQ multiplex PCR; TCRdb stores in-frame clones only, minus some. The profile shows about 130,000 clones, around 77% of them singletons. Sequencing used PBMCs. These receptors originate from a male donor in good health and CMV-seropositive.

This clone was recorded once. This chain links TRBV19 with TRBJ2-3; TRBD2 matches at 11 bases. The CDR3 has 15 residues. Germline V gene sequence: CDR1 LNHDA, CDR2 SQIVND (reference sequence). The J segment lost 4 bases and the V segment lost 5 bases, leaving 5 bases of the junction unmatched. The CDR3 DNA reads TGTGCCAGTAGTGTAGCGGGAGGGATCCCAGATACGCAGTATTTT. Protein sequence: CASSVAGGIPDTQYF.

The V gene is TRBV28, the J gene TRBJ1-6; D uncertain. This CDR3 is 16 amino acids long. Germline assignment: CDR1 MDHEN and CDR2 SYDVKM. Trimming removed 4 bases at V and 0 bases at J, with 10 bases between. CDR3 DNA sequence: TGTGCCAGCAGTTCCCCGGGGAGCTCCTATAATTCACCCCTCCACTTT. This sequence encodes CASSSPGSSYNSPLHF.

This clone was seen just once. The rearrangement joins TRBV2 to TRBJ2-1, with 10 bases lining up with TRBD1. Germline assignment: CDR1 SNHLY and CDR2 FYNNEI. This CDR3 spans 15 amino acids. J gave up 10 bases and V 0 bases, and 6 bases lay outside the gene matches. In DNA form, the CDR3 reads TGTGCCAGCAGTGAAGCCGGGACAGGGGTGTACGAGCAGTTCTTC. This translates into CASSEAGTGVYEQFF.

The chain has TRBV9 and TRBJ2-7; 8 bases match TRBD2. Per the germline V gene, CDR1 is SGDLS and CDR2 is YYNGEE. Trimming cost V 0 bases and J 5 bases; bases outside gene matches: 10. This CDR3 has 16 residues. The CDR3 spells CASSVDSGGVLDEQYF. For the CDR3, the DNA is TGTGCCAGCAGCGTAGACAGCGGGGGAGTCTTAGACGAGCAGTACTTC.

This clone showed up just once. The CDR3 is CASSEPYTEAFF. CDR3 sequence (DNA): TGTGCCAGCAGTGAACCGTACACTGAAGCTTTCTTT. This chain links TRBV2 with TRBJ1-1, with D hard to call. The CDR3 has 12 residues. Germline CDR1 reads SNHLY; CDR2 reads FYNNEI. Trimming pared 2 bases from V and 3 bases from J, leaving 4 bases between. Full variable domain (outside the CDR3, taken from reference TRBV2 and TRBJ1-1): EPEVTQTPSHQVTQMGQEVILRCVPISNHLYFYWYRQILGQKVEFLVSFYNNEISEKSEIFDDQFSVERPDGSNFTLKIRSTKLEDSAMYFCASSEPYTEAFFGQGTRLTVV.

This chain connects TRBV29-1 to TRBJ2-7, with TRBD1 identical over 9 bases. V lost 5 bases and J lost 4; bases outside the gene matches: 6. The CDR3 has 13 amino acids. Per germline, CDR1 SQVTM and CDR2 ANQGSEA. The CDR3 bases are TGCAGCGTTTTGGGGACAGGGTTTTACGAGCAGTACTTC. Encoded protein: CSVLGTGFYEQYF.

This sequence joins TRBV6-5 and TRBJ2-1; 11 nucleotides match TRBD1. Germline values: CDR1 MNHEY, CDR2 SVGAGI. Trimming at V came to 6 bases and at J to 4 bases, leaving 5 bases not matched to a gene. This CDR3 has 15 amino acids. CDR3 sequence (DNA): TGTGCCAGCAGCCAGGACAGGGGGCTTTACAATGAGCAGTTCTTC. This sequence encodes CASSQDRGLYNEQFF.

The V call is TRBV19, the J call TRBJ2-7; 7 positions agree with TRBD1. This CDR3 is built from 15 residues. Germline V gene data show CDR1 as LNHDA and CDR2 as SQIVND (reference sequence). V shed 5 bases and J 2 bases; nucleotides not matched to a gene: 9. CDR3 sequence (DNA): TGTGCCAGTAGTCCCTCGACAGGGTGGGCCTACGAGCAGTACTTC. Translating it yields CASSPSTGWAYEQYF.

V and J are TRBV10-3 and TRBJ2-3; D not certain. Looked up from germline, CDR1 is ENHRY and CDR2 is SYGVKD. The CDR3 loop spans 12 amino acids. V lost 0 bases and J lost 5, with 3 bases in between. The CDR3 region is CAISESRDTQYF. Here the CDR3 DNA reads TGTGCCATCAGTGAGTCGAGAGATACGCAGTATTTT.

The chain carries TRBV14 and TRBJ1-2; no clear D gene. Trimming removed 4 bases from V and 4 bases from J, with 13 bases in between. The length of the CDR3 is 14 residues. In germline, CDR1 is SGHDN, CDR2 FVKESK. In DNA, the CDR3 is TGTGCCAGCAGCCCCAGGAATTTGGGCTATGGCTACACCTTC. Residues: CASSPRNLGYGYTF.

The CDR3 region has the DNA TGTGCCAGCAGCGTCCGCCGGACAGCGAACAATGAGCAGTTCTTC. It translates to CASSVRRTANNEQFF. This rearrangement joins TRBV7-8 to TRBJ2-1; perhaps TRBD1 as D (6 bases). The germline V gene has CDR1 SGHVS and CDR2 FQNEAQ. The length of the CDR3 is 15 residues. V gave up 5 bases and J gave up 5 bases, with 16 bases separating them. Variable domain in full (rest from reference TRBV7-8 and TRBJ2-1): GAGVSQSPRYKVAKRGQDVALRCDPISGHVSLFWYQQALGQGPEFLTYFQNEAQLDKSGLPSDRFFAERPEGSVSTLKIQRTQQEDSAVYLCASSVRRTANNEQFFGPGTRLTVL.

As to this clone: At one boundary the junction diverges from the germline segment, which might be a read error. The chain carries TRBV10-3 and TRBJ2-7; the D gene is possibly TRBD2 (5 bases). From germline, CDR1 is ENHRY and CDR2 SYGVKD. The CDR3 consists of 13 residues. DNA of the CDR3: TGTGCCATCGGTGAGGGCGGCTCCTACGAGCAGTACTTC. Translated, it gives CAIGEGGSYEQYF.

The rearrangement links TRBV29-1 to TRBJ2-7; TRBD1 agrees at 11 bases. CDR1 is SQVTM and CDR2 is ANQGSEA in the germline V gene. This CDR3 contains 13 residues. Trimming cost V 6 bases and J 0 bases; bases outside gene matches: 1. CDR3 amino acids: CSVGQGVSYEQYF. The CDR3 DNA sequence: TGCAGCGTGGGACAGGGGGTCTCCTACGAGCAGTACTTC.

V usage is TRBV9 and J usage is TRBJ2-7; weak D call: TRBD2 (6 bases). Per germline, CDR1 SGDLS and CDR2 YYNGEE. There are 14 residues in the CDR3. V dropped 0 bases and J dropped 5 bases, with 12 bases sitting between them. In DNA form, the CDR3 reads TGTGCCAGCAGCGTAGCTGGGGGGAACCACGAGCAGTACTTC. As protein: CASSVAGGNHEQYF.

To note about this clone: A junction boundary mismatches the germline segment, possibly from a read error. The chain employs TRBV2 and TRBJ2-4; D is possibly TRBD1 (8 bases). The CDR3 consists of 15 residues. The germline V gene has CDR1 SNHLY and CDR2 FYNNEI. Here the CDR3 reads CASSAQGGGGNSQYF. The CDR3, as DNA: TGTGCCAGCAGTGCACAGGGGGGAGGGGGAAACAGTCAGTACTTC.

V is TRBV28 and J is TRBJ2-6, with D perhaps matching TRBD1 (6 bases). V gave up 2 bases and J gave up 4 bases, with 15 bases separating them. The germline gives CDR1 MDHEN, CDR2 SYDVKM. CDR3 length: 17 residues. The CDR3 loop reads CASSLARGAVGANVLTF. The CDR3 DNA follows: TGTGCCAGCAGTTTAGCCAGGGGCGCGGTCGGGGCCAACGTCCTGACTTTC.

The J gene is TRBJ1-1, the V gene TRBV5-4; tentative D call: TRBD1 (5 bases). The germline CDR1 and CDR2 sequences are SGHNT and YYREEE (reference sequence). The V gene lost 4 bases and the J gene lost 1 base, with 11 bases spanning the gap. The CDR3 runs 14 residues. Here the CDR3 DNA reads TGTGCCAGCAGCCCCAGGGCCGAGAACACTGAAGCTTTCTTT. Its protein product is CASSPRAENTEAFF. Together with reference TRBV5-4 and TRBJ1-1, the CDR3 gives the full variable domain: ETGVTQSPTHLIKTRGQQVTLRCSSQSGHNTVSWYQQALGQGPQFIFQYYREEENGRGNFPPRFSGLQFPNYSSELNVNALELDDSALYLCASSPRAENTEAFFGQGTRLTVV.

V gene TRBV15 combines with J gene TRBJ2-3; no definite D call. The CDR3 runs 11 residues. V dropped 5 bases and J dropped 2 bases, with 2 bases sitting between them. Germline V lookup: CDR1 LNHNV, CDR2 YYDKDF (reference sequence). CDR3 loop: CATSLTDTQYF. In nucleotides, the CDR3 is TGTGCCACCAGCCTCACAGATACGCAGTATTTT.

The chain has TRBV5-4 and TRBJ1-1, with 7 bases identical to TRBD1. Trimming cost V 4 bases and J 12 bases; bases outside gene matches: 6. This CDR3 has 11 residues. The germline CDR1 and CDR2 sequences are SGHNT and YYREEE (reference sequence). The CDR3 DNA reads as TGTGCCAGCAGCCTAGACAGGGAAACTTTCTTT. Its protein is CASSLDRETFF.

This chain uses TRBV11-2 with TRBJ1-2; 8 bases are a match to TRBD1. The germline gives CDR1 SGHAT, CDR2 FQNNGV. Trimming took 3 bases from V and 3 from J; bases not matched to a gene: 6. The CDR3 sequence is 15 residues long. DNA for the CDR3: TGTGCCAGCAGCTTTACCGGGACAGGAGACTATGGCTACACCTTC. The encoded protein is CASSFTGTGDYGYTF. The full variable domain, in which reference TRBV11-2 and TRBJ1-2 provide the parts outside the CDR3, is EAGVAQSPRYKIIEKRQSVAFWCNPISGHATLYWYQQILGQGPKLLIQFQNNGVVDDSQLPKDRFSAERLKGVDSTLKIQPAKLEDSAVYLCASSFTGTGDYGYTFGSGTRLTVV.

This sequence joins TRBV5-1 and TRBJ1-1; D unresolved. Trimming took off 0 bases at V and 1 base at J, with 7 bases between the two ends. CDR3 length equals 14 residues. CDR1 is SGHRS and CDR2 is YFSETQ in the germline V gene. The CDR3 DNA reads as TGCGCCAGCAGCTTGGGAGAGGCGAACACTGAAGCTTTCTTT. Its protein product is CASSLGEANTEAFF.

The rearrangement joins TRBV28 to TRBJ2-1; 10 nucleotides match TRBD1. J was trimmed by 5 bases and V by 3 bases; bases with no gene match: 4. The germline gives CDR1 MDHEN, CDR2 SYDVKM. The CDR3 has 15 amino acids. CDR3: CASSLAGTGDNEQFF. The CDR3 DNA is TGTGCCAGCAGTTTGGCCGGGACAGGGGACAATGAGCAGTTCTTC.

The chain couples TRBV2 to TRBJ2-2, with 7 bases fitting TRBD1. Trimming at V came to 3 bases and at J to 6 bases, leaving 7 bases not matched to a gene. Germline-derived CDR1 and CDR2 are SNHLY and FYNNEI. The CDR3 contains 15 residues. CDR3 residues: CASSEARQGAGELFF. The CDR3, as DNA: TGTGCCAGCAGTGAGGCGCGGCAGGGGGCCGGGGAGCTGTTTTTT.

This chain uses TRBV19 with TRBJ1-5; TRBD1 matches 8 bases. This CDR3 has 14 residues. Germline lookup yields CDR1 LNHDA and CDR2 SQIVND (reference sequence). Losses at the gene ends were 2 bases for V and 7 bases for J; bases not matched to a gene: 4. CDR3 in amino acids: CASSITGGSQPQHF. The CDR3 bases are TGTGCCAGTAGTATAACAGGGGGAAGCCAGCCCCAGCATTTT.